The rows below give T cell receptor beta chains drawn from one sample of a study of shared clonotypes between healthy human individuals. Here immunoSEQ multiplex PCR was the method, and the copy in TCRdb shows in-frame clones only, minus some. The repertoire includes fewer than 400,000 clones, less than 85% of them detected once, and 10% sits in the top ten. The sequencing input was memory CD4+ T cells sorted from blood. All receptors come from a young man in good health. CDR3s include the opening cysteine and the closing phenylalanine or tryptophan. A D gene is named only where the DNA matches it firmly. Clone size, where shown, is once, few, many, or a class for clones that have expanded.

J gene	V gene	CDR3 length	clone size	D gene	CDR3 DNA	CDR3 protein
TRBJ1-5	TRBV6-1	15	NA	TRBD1	TGTGCCAGCAGTGACGACAGGGGGAGCAATCAGCCCCAGCATTTT	CASSDDRGSNQPQHF
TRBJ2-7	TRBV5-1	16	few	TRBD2	TGCGCCAGCAGCTTATCACTAGCGGGGATAGCCTACGAGCAGTACTTC	CASSLSLAGIAYEQYF
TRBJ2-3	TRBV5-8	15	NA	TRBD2	TGTGCCAGCAGCTTGTCAGCCGGCGGGGGAGATACGCAGTATTTT	CASSLSAGGGDTQYF
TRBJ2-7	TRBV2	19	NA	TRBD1	TGTGCCAGCAGTGATTTGTCCCGCTGGGACAGCACGAGCTCCTACGAGCAGTACTTC	CASSDLSRWDSTSSYEQYF
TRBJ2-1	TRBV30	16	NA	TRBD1	TGTGCCTGGAGTGTAATCGGGACAGATAGCTACAATGAGCAGTTCTTC	CAWSVIGTDSYNEQFF
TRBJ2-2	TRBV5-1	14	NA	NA	TGCGCCAGCAGCTTACAGGCGAACACCGGGGAGCTGTTTTTT	CASSLQANTGELFF
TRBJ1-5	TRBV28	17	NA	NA	TGTGCCAGCAGTTTAGCCAGGATAATCCTCCACAATCAGCCCCAGCATTTT	CASSLARIILHNQPQHF
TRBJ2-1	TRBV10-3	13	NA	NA	TGTGCCATCAGTGGGGCAGGTTACAATGAGCAGTTCTTC	CAISGAGYNEQFF
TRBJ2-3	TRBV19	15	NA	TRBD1	TGTGCCAGTAGTTTGGGACAGGGGGCTGGTGATACGCAGTATTTT	CASSLGQGAGDTQYF
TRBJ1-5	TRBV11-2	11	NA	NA	TGTGCCAGCAGCTTGGGCGGACCCCAGCATTTT	CASSLGGPQHF
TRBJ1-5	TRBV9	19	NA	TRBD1	TGTGCCAGCAGCGTAGAGGGCAGGGGGATTCATTATAGCAATCAGCCCCAGCATTTT	CASSVEGRGIHYSNQPQHF